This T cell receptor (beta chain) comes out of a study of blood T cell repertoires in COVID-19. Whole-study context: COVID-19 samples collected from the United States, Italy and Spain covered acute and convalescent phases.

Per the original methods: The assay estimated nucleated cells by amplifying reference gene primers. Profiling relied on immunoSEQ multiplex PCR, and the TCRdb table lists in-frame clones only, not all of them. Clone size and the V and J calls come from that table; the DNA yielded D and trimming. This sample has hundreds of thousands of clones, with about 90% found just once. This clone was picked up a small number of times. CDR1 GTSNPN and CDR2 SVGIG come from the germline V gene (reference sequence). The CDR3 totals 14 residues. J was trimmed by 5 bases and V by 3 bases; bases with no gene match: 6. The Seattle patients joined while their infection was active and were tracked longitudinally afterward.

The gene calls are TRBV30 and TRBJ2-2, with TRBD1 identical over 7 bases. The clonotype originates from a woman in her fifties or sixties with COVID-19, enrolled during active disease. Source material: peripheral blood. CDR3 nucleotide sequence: TGTGCCTGGAGGTGGGACAGCCCAACCGGGGAGCTGTTTTTT. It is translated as CAWRWDSPTGELFF. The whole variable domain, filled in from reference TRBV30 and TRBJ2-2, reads SQTIHQWPATLVQPVGSPLSLECTVEGTSNPNLYWYRQAAGRGLQLLFYSVGIGQISSEVPQNLSASRPQDRQFILSSKKLLLSDSGFYLCAWRWDSPTGELFFGEGSRLTVL.